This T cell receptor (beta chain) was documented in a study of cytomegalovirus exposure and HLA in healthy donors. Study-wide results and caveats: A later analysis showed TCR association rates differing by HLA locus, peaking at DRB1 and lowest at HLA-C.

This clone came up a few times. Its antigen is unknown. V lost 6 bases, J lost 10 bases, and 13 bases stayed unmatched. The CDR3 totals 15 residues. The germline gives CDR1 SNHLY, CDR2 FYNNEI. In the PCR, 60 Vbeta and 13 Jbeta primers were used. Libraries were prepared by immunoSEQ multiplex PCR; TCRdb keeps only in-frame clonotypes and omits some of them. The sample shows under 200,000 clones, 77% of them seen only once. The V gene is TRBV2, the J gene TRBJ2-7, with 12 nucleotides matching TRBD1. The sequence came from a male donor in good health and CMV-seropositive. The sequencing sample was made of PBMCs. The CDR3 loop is CASRAGGTGGTEQYF. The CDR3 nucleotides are TGTGCCAGCAGGGCGGGCGGGACAGGGGGCACAGAACAGTACTTC.